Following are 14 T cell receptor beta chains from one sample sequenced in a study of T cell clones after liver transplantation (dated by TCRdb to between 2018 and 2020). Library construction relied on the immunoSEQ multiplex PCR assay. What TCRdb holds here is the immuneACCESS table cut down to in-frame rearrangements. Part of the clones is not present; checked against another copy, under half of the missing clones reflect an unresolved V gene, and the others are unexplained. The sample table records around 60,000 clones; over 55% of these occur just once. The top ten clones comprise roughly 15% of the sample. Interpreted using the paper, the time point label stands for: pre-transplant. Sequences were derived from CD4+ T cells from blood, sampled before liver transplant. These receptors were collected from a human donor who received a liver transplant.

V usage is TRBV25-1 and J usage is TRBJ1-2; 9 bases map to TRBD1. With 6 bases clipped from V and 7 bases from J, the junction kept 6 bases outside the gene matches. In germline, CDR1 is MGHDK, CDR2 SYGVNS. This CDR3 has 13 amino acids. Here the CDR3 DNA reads TGTGCCAGCAGGCCGGGACAGGGTACTGGCTACACCTTC. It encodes CASRPGQGTGYTF.

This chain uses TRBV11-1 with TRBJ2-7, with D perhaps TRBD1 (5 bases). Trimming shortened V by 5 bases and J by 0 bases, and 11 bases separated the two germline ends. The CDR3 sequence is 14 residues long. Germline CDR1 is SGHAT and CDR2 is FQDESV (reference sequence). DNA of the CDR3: TGTGCCAGCAGCCCCCGACAGTTCTCCTACGAGCAGTACTTC. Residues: CASSPRQFSYEQYF. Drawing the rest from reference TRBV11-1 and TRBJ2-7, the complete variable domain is EAEVAQSPRYKITEKSQAVAFWCDPISGHATLYWYRQILGQGPELLVQFQDESVVDDSQLPKDRFSAERLKGVDSTLKIQPAELGDSAMYLCASSPRQFSYEQYFGPGTRLTVT.

The CDR3 nucleotides read TGTGCCAGCAGCCACCGGGGGGGCCGATACGAGCAGTACTTC. As protein: CASSHRGGRYEQYF. This chain joins TRBV7-2 and TRBJ2-7, with 8 positions matching TRBD2. The J segment lost 4 bases and the V segment lost 5 bases, leaving 7 bases of the junction unmatched. The CDR3 extends over 14 amino acids. CDR1 is SGHTA and CDR2 is FQGNSA in the germline V gene. Based on the CDR3 plus reference TRBV7-2 and TRBJ2-7, the full variable domain is GAGVSQSPSNKVTEKGKDVELRCDPISGHTALYWYRQSLGQGLEFLIYFQGNSAPDKSGLPSDRFSAERTGGSVSTLTIQRTQQEDSAVYLCASSHRGGRYEQYFGPGTRLTVT.

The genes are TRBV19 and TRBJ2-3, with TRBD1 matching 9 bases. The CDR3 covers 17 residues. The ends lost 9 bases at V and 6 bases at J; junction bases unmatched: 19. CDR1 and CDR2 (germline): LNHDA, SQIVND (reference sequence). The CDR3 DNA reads TGTGCCAGCCGAACTTTGACAGGGGGGTTCATTACGGATACGCAGTATTTT. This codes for CASRTLTGGFITDTQYF.

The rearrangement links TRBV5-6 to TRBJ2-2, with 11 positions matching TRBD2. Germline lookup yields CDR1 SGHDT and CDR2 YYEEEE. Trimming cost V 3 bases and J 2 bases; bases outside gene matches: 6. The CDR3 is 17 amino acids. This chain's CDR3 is CASSSLAGGGNTGELFF. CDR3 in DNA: TGTGCCAGCAGCTCGCTAGCGGGGGGAGGAAACACCGGGGAGCTGTTTTTT.

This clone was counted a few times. CDR3 coding DNA: TGTGCCAGCAGCTTCCGGACAGGGAGATATAATTCACCCCTCCACTTT. Translated, it gives CASSFRTGRYNSPLHF. The chain has TRBV5-4 and TRBJ1-6; 8 positions match TRBD1. The CDR3 has 16 amino acids. Germline V gene sequence: CDR1 SGHNT, CDR2 YYREEE (reference sequence). After removal of 2 bases from V and 4 bases from J, the junction contained 5 bases not matched to a gene.

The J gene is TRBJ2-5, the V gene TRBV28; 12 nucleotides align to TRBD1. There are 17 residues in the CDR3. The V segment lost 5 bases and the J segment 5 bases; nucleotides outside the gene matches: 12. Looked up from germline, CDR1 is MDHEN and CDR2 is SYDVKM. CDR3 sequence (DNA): TGTGCCAGCAGTACCTACACCCGGGACAGGGGGCGCGAGACCCAGTACTTC. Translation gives CASSTYTRDRGRETQYF.

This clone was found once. CDR3 loop: CASSFIGATGNTEAFF. The CDR3, as DNA: TGTGCCAGCAGTTTTATCGGGGCGACAGGGAACACTGAAGCTTTCTTT. The chain carries TRBV28 and TRBJ1-1, with a weak D call TRBD1 (6 bases). CDR3 length: 16 amino acids. CDR1 and CDR2 (germline): MDHEN, SYDVKM. Between the trimmed V and J ends, which lost 3 bases and 1 base, there was a span of 15 bases.

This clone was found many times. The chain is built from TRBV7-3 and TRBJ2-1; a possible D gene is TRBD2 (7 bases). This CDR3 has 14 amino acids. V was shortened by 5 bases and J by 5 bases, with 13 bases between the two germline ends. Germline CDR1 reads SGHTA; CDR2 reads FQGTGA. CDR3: CASSKAGAHNEQFF. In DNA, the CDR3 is TGTGCCAGCAGCAAGGCGGGGGCTCACAATGAGCAGTTCTTC.

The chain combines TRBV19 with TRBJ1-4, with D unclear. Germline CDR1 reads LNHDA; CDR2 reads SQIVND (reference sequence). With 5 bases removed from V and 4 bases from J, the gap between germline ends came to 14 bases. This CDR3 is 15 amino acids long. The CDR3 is CASSPPIRSNEKLFF. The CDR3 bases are TGTGCCAGTAGTCCCCCGATTAGAAGTAATGAAAAACTGTTTTTT.

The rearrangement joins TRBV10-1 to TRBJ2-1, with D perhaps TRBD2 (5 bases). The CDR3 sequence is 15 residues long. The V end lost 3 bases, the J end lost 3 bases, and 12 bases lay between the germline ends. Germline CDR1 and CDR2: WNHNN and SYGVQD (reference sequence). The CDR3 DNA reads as TGCGCCAGCAGTGATCCGGGATCCATCTACAATGAGCAGTTCTTC. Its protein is CASSDPGSIYNEQFF.

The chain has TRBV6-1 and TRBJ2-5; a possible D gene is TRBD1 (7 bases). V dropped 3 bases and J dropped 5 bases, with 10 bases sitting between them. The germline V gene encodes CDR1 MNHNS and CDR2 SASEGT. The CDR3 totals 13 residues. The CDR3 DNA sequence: TGTGCCAGCAGTGAGGCAGGGGGGGAGACCCAGTACTTC. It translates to CASSEAGGETQYF.

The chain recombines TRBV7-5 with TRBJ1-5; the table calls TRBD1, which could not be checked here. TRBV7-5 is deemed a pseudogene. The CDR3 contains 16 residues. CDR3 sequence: CARSPPRTGTNQPQHF. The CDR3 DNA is TGTGCCAGAAGCCCACCACGAACAGGGACGAATCAGCCCCAGCATTTT.

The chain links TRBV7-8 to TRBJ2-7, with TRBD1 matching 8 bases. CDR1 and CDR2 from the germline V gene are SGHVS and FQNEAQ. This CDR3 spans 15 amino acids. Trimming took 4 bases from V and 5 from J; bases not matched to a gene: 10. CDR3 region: CASSYRHDRGHEQYF. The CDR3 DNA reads TGTGCCAGCAGCTATCGACATGACAGGGGCCACGAGCAGTACTTC.